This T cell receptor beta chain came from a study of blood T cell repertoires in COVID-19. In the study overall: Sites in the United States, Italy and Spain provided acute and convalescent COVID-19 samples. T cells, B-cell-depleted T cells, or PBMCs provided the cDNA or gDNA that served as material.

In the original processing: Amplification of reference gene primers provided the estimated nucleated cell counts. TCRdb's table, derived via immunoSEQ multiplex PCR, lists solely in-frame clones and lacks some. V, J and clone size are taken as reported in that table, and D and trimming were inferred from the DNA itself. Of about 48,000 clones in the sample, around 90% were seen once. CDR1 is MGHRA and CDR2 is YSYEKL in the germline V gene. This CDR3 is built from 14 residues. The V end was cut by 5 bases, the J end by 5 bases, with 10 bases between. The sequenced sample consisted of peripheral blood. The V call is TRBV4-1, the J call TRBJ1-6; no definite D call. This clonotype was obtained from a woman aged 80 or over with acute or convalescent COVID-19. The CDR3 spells CASSAHRDNSPLHF. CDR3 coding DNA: TGCGCCAGCAGCGCCCATCGGGATAATTCACCCCTCCACTTT.